Listed below are T cell receptor beta chains from one sample, sequenced in a study of OX40 agonist ivuxolimab in advanced cancers. Sequencing was performed with immunoSEQ multiplex PCR; in TCRdb, only in-frame clones are kept and a portion is missing. Of some 44,000 clones listed, 80% are singletons. The source material was CD4+ or CD8+ T cells sorted from blood, sampled in a trial of the OX40 agonist ivuxolimab. The receptors were gathered from an adult with an advanced solid tumor such as melanoma, head and neck, liver or kidney cancer. The CDR3 runs from the conserved cysteine through the conserved F or W. D genes are given only for firm matches. The size field is filled for only some rows; it gives once, few, many or a size class.

j_call	d_call	clone_size	v_call	cdr3_aa	cdr3_nt
TRBJ2-3	-	once	TRBV7-2	CASSSEVADTQYF	TGTGCCAGCAGCTCTGAGGTCGCTGATACGCAGTATTTT
TRBJ2-3	TRBD2	-	TRBV7-2	CASSLGEGPDTQYF	TGTGCCAGCAGCTTAGGGGAGGGCCCAGATACGCAGTATTTT
TRBJ2-1	-	-	TRBV7-6	CASSLSPDNEQFF	TGTGCCAGCAGCTTAAGCCCGGACAATGAGCAGTTCTTC
TRBJ1-1	TRBD1	-	TRBV27	CASSTRQGVEAFF	TGTGCCAGCAGTACCCGACAGGGGGTTGAAGCTTTCTTT
TRBJ2-5	TRBD2	few	TRBV2	CASRAVAGGPSETQYF	TGTGCCAGCAGGGCCGTAGCGGGAGGGCCGTCAGAGACCCAGTACTTC
TRBJ2-2	-	once	TRBV5-1	CASSFPAGANTGELFF	TGCGCCAGCAGCTTCCCTGCGGGCGCGAACACCGGGGAGCTGTTTTTT
TRBJ1-2	-	-	TRBV28	CASSFDYDYGYTF	TGTGCCAGCAGTTTCGATTACGACTATGGCTACACCTTC
TRBJ2-5	-	-	TRBV7-2	CASSLVTSQETQYF	TGTGCCAGCAGCTTAGTTACTAGCCAAGAGACCCAGTACTTC
TRBJ2-1	TRBD2	-	TRBV5-1	CASSLVHKTGLAGGGAWYNEQFF	TGCGCCAGCAGCTTGGTACATAAGACGGGACTAGCGGGAGGAGGGGCTTGGTACAATGAGCAGTTCTTC
TRBJ2-1	TRBD2	-	TRBV7-8	CASSLGGLASEQFF	TGTGCCAGCAGCTTAGGGGGACTAGCGAGTGAGCAGTTCTTC
TRBJ2-1	-	-	TRBV4-1	CASSPTVQEDEQFF	TGCGCCAGCAGCCCAACCGTCCAGGAGGATGAGCAGTTCTTC
TRBJ2-7	TRBD2	-	TRBV27	CASSPMTSGRVGEQYF	TGTGCCAGCAGTCCTATGACTAGCGGGAGAGTAGGCGAGCAGTACTTC
TRBJ2-7	-	-	TRBV19	CASSIPRRGSYEQYF	TGTGCCAGTAGTATACCCCGACGGGGCTCCTACGAGCAGTACTTC
TRBJ2-1	-	-	TRBV6-1	CASSDIRRQFF	TGTGCCAGCAGTGATATAAGGAGGCAGTTCTTC
TRBJ2-3	TRBD2	few	TRBV7-9	CASSPRTSVSTDTQYF	TGTGCCAGCAGCCCCAGGACTAGCGTAAGCACAGATACGCAGTATTTT
TRBJ2-7	-	-	TRBV7-6	CASSPWDTSSYEQYF	TGTGCCAGCAGCCCCTGGGACACGAGTTCCTACGAGCAGTACTTC
TRBJ2-1	-	-	TRBV6-5	CASSRTMGSYNEQFF	TGTGCCAGCAGCCGGACTATGGGCTCCTACAATGAGCAGTTCTTC